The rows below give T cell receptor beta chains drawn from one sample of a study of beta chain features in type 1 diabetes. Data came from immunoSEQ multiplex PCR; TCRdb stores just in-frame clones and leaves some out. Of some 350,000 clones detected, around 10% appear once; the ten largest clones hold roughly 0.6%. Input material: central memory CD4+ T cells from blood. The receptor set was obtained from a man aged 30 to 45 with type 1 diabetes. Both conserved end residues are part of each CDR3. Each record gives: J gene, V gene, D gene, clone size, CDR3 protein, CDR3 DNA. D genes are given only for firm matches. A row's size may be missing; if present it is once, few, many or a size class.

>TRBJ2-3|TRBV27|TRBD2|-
CASSLRSGRTAIGRDTQYF
TGTGCCAGCAGTTTACGGAGCGGGAGGACCGCAATTGGTAGAGATACGCAGTATTTT
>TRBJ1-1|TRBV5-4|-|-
CASIPKPDSTEAFF
TGTGCCAGCATCCCTAAACCGGACAGTACTGAAGCTTTCTTT
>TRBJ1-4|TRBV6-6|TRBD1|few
CASSYGTAINEKLFF
TGTGCCAGCAGTTATGGGACAGCTATTAATGAAAAACTGTTTTTT
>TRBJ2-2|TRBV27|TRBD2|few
CASSSERLAGRLNTGELFF
TGTGCCAGCAGTTCTGAAAGGCTAGCGGGTAGATTAAACACCGGGGAGCTGTTTTTT
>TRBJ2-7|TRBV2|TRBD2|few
CASSEGLAGGGPYEQYF
TGTGCCAGCAGCGAAGGACTAGCGGGAGGTGGGCCCTACGAGCAGTACTTC
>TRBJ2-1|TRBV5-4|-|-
CASSLAGRYNEQFF
TGTGCCAGCAGCTTGGCCGGGCGATACAATGAGCAGTTCTTC
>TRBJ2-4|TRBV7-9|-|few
CASSLPGVDIQYF
TGTGCCAGCAGCTTACCAGGGGTGGACATTCAGTACTTC
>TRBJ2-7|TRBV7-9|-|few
CASSLRQSYEQYF
TGTGCCAGCAGCTTAAGACAGTCCTACGAGCAGTACTTC
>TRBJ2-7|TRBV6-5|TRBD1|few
CASSFGTGRGQYF
TGTGCCAGCAGTTTTGGGACAGGGAGAGGGCAGTACTTC
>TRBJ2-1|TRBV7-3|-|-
CASSEDSSSYNEQFF
TGTGCCAGCAGCGAGGACAGTAGCTCCTACAATGAGCAGTTCTTC
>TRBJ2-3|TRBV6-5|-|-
CASSQRQPLEDTQYF
TGTGCCAGCAGCCAACGACAGCCTTTGGAGGATACGCAGTATTTT
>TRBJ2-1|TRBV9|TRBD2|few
CASSVAPGGDEQFF
TGTGCCAGCAGCGTAGCCCCGGGGGGGGATGAGCAGTTCTTC
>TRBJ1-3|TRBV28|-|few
CASSYGSKNTIYF
TGTGCCAGCAGTTACGGGTCAAAAAACACCATATATTTT
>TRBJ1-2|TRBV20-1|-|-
CSASPGGGYTF
TGCAGTGCTAGTCCTGGCGGGGGCTACACCTTC
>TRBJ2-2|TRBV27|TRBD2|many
CASSLKAGGTGELFF
TGTGCCAGCAGTTTAAAAGCGGGAGGCACCGGGGAGCTGTTTTTT
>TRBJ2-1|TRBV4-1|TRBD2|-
CASSAQGRGRDEQFF
TGCGCCAGCAGCGCCCAGGGCCGAGGGAGGGATGAGCAGTTCTTC
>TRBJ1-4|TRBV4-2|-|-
CASSQEVGGTTNEKLFF
TGTGCCAGCAGCCAAGAGGTGGGCGGTACAACTAATGAAAAACTGTTTTTT
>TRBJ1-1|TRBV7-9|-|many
CASSLSGEAFF
TGTGCCAGCAGCTTATCTGGTGAAGCTTTCTTT
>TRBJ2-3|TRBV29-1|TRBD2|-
CSVNWRESTDTQYF
TGCAGCGTTAATTGGCGGGAGAGCACAGATACGCAGTATTTT
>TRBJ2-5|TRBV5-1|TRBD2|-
CASSFGTSGISDYQETQYF
TGCGCCAGCAGCTTTGGGACTAGCGGGATTTCGGATTATCAAGAGACCCAGTACTTC
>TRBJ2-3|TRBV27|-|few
CASSLMRVLGTDTQYF
TGTGCCAGCAGTTTAATGCGGGTTTTGGGCACAGATACGCAGTATTTT
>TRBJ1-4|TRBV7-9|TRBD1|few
CASSSERQGHEKLFF
TGTGCCAGCAGCTCCGAACGACAGGGACATGAAAAACTGTTTTTT
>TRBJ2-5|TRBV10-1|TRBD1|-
CASSDSGTGDETQYF
TGCGCCAGCAGTGACTCAGGGACAGGGGATGAGACCCAGTACTTC
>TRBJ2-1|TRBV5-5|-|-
CASSATHGSYNEQFF
TGTGCCAGCAGCGCCACACACGGGTCCTACAATGAGCAGTTCTTC
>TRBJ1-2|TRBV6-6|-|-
CASSADPTGGYTF
TGTGCCAGCAGTGCGGACCCAACGGGCGGCTACACCTTC
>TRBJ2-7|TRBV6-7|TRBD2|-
CASSYTSGAYEQYF
TGTGCCAGCAGTTACACTAGCGGGGCCTACGAGCAGTACTTC
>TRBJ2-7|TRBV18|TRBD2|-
CASSPTSGALSYEQYF
TGTGCCAGCTCACCAACTAGCGGGGCCCTCTCCTACGAGCAGTACTTC
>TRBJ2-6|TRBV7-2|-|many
CASSIRVSSGANVLTF
TGTGCCAGCAGCATACGAGTTAGCTCTGGGGCCAACGTCCTGACTTTC
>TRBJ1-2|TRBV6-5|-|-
CASTRVGSALGYTF
TGTGCCAGCACCCGGGTGGGGTCTGCTCTTGGCTACACCTTC
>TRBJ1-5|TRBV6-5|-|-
CASGFLTQPQHF
TGTGCCAGCGGATTCCTCACCCAGCCCCAGCATTTT
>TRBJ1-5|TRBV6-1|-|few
CASTGGNQPQHF
TGTGCCAGCACAGGGGGCAATCAGCCCCAGCATTTT
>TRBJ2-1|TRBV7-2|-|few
CASSPWARSRYNEQFF
TGTGCCAGCAGCCCTTGGGCCAGATCTCGTTACAATGAGCAGTTCTTC
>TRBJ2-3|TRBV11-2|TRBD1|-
CASSPRQGRTDTQYF
TGTGCCAGCAGCCCAAGACAGGGAAGGACAGATACGCAGTATTTT
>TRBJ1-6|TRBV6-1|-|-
CASSAREPNSPLHF
TGTGCCAGCAGTGCAAGGGAGCCCAATTCACCCCTCCACTTT
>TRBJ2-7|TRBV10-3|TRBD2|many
CAISAQGVLAGSYEQYF
TGTGCCATCAGTGCCCAGGGGGTGCTAGCGGGATCCTACGAGCAGTACTTC
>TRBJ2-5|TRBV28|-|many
CASSSLDRQETQYF
TGTGCCAGCAGTTCTCTAGATCGTCAAGAGACCCAGTACTTC
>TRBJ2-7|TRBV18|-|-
CASSPAYNEQYF
TGTGCCAGCTCACCGGCTTACAACGAGCAGTACTTC
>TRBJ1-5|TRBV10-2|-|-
CASSADSHQPQHF
TGCGCCAGCAGTGCCGACAGTCATCAGCCCCAGCATTTT
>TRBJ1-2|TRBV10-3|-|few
CAITDSNYGYTF
TGTGCCATCACCGACAGTAACTATGGCTACACCTTC
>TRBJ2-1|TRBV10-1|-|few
CASSESVEQFF
TGCGCCAGCAGTGAGTCGGTTGAGCAGTTCTTC
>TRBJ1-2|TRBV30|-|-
CAWSTGAVNGYTF
TGTGCCTGGAGTACCGGAGCAGTCAATGGCTACACCTTC
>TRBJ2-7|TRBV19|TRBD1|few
CASSTPGTVYEQYF
TGTGCCAGTAGTACACCCGGGACAGTCTACGAGCAGTACTTC
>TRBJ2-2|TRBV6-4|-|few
CASSPFTGELFF
TGTGCCAGCAGCCCCTTCACCGGGGAGCTGTTTTTT
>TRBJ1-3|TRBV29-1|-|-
CSAGQPSGNTIYF
TGCAGCGCCGGACAGCCCTCTGGAAACACCATATATTTT
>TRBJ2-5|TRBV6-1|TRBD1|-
CASSEALGQGAETQYF
TGTGCCAGCAGTGAAGCGCTGGGACAGGGGGCAGAGACCCAGTACTTC
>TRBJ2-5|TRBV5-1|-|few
CASSGEEGETQYF
TGCGCCAGCAGCGGTGAGGAGGGAGAGACCCAGTACTTC
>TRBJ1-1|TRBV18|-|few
CASSPDIRGENTEAFF
TGTGCCAGCTCACCGGATATACGGGGGGAGAACACTGAAGCTTTCTTT
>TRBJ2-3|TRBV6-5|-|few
CASSYSNRRTQYF
TGTGCCAGCAGTTACTCGAACCGCCGGACGCAGTATTTT
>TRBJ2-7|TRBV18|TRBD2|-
CASSPPGTSMYEQYF
TGTGCCAGCTCACCCCCCGGGACTAGCATGTACGAGCAGTACTTC
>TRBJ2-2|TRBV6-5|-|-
CASSTVVELFF
TGTGCCAGCAGTACCGTCGTGGAGCTGTTTTTT